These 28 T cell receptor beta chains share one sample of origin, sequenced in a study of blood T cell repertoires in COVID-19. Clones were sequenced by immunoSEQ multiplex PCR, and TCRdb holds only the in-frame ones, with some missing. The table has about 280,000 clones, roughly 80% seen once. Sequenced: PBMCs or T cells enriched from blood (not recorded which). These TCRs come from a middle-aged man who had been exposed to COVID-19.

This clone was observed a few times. CDR3 region: CATSDAGTSGSEQFF. The CDR3 nucleotides read TGTGCCACCAGTGATGCCGGGACTAGCGGGAGTGAGCAGTTCTTC. This rearrangement joins TRBV24-1 to TRBJ2-1; 14 nucleotides line up with TRBD2. V shed 3 bases and J 9 bases; nucleotides not matched to a gene: 3. Germline V lookup: CDR1 KGHDR, CDR2 SFDVKD. This CDR3 is built from 15 residues.

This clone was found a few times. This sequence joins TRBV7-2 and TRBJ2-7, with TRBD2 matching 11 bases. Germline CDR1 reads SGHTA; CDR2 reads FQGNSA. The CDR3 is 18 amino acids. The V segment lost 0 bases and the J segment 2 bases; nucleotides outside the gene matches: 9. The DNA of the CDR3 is TGTGCCAGCAGCTTAGCGATCTTTAGCGGGAGGGCCCCCTACGAGCAGTACTTC. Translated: CASSLAIFSGRAPYEQYF.

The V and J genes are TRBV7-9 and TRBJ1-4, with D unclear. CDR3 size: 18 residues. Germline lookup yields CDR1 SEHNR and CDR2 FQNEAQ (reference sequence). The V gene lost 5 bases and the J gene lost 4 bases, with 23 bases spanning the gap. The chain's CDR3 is CASSLPQTTTINNEKLFF. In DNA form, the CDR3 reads TGTGCCAGCAGCCTACCACAAACGACAACGATCAATAATGAAAAACTGTTTTTT.

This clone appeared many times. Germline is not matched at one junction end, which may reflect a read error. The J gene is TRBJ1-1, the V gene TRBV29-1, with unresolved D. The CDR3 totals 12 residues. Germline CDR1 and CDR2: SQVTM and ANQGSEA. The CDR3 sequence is CSVQEVATEAFF. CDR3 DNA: TGCAGCGTTCAAGAAGTGGCCACTGAAGCTTTCTTT.

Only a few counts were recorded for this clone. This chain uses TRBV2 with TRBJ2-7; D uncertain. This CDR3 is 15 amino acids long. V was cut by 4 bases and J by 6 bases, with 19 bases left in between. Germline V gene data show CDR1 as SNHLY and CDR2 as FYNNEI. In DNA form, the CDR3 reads TGTGCCAGCAGTGCAACACTACTATTGGGTGGCGAGCAGTACTTC. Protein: CASSATLLLGGEQYF.

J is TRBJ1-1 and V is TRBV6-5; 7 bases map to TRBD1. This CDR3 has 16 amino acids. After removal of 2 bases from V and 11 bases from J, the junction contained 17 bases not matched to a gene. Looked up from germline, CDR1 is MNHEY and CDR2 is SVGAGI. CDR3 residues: CASSYTHLQTGSVAFF. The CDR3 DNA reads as TGTGCCAGCAGTTACACACACCTTCAGACAGGGAGCGTGGCTTTCTTT.

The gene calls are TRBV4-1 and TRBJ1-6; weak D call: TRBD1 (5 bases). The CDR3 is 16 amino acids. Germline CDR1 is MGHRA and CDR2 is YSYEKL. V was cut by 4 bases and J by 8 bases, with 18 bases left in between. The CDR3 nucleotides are TGCGCCAGCAGCCCCGGGGGATTGGGGGTGGATTCACCCCTCCACTTT. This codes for CASSPGGLGVDSPLHF.

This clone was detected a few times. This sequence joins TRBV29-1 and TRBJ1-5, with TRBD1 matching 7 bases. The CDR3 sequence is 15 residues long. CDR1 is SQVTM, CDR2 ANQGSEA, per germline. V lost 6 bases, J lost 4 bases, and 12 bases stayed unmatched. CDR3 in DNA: TGCAGCGTCGCTGAAACAGGGGATGGTAATCAGCCCCAGCATTTT. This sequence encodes CSVAETGDGNQPQHF.

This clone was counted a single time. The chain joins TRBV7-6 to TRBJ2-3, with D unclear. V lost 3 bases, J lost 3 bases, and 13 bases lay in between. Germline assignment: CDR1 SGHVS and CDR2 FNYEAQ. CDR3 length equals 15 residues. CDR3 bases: TGTGCCAGCAGCTTTGGGTCAGAGACAACAGATACGCAGTATTTT. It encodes CASSFGSETTDTQYF.

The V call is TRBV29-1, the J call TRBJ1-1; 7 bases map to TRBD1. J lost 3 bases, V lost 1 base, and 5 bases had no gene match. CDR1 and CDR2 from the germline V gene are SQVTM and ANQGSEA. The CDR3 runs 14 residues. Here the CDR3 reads CSVEGLRGDTEAFF. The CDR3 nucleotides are TGCAGCGTTGAAGGTCTCAGGGGGGACACTGAAGCTTTCTTT.

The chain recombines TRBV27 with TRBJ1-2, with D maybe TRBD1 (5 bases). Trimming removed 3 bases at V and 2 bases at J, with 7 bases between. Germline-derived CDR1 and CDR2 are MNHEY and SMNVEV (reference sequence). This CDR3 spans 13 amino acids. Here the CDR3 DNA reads TGTGCCAGCAGTTTGAAGGGGAACTATGGCTACACCTTC. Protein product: CASSLKGNYGYTF.

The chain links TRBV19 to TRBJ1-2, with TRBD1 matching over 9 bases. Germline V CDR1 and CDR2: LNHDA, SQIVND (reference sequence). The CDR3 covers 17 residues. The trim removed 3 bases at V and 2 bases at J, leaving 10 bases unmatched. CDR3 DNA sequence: TGTGCCAGTAGTATTCTGTCGGGACAGGGAATGAACTATGGCTACACCTTC. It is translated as CASSILSGQGMNYGYTF.

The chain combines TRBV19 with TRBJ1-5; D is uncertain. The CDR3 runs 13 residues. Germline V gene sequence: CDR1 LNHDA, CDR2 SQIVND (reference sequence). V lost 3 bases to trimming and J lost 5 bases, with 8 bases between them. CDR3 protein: CASSIGFHQPQHF. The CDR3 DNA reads TGTGCCAGTAGTATCGGGTTCCATCAGCCCCAGCATTTT.

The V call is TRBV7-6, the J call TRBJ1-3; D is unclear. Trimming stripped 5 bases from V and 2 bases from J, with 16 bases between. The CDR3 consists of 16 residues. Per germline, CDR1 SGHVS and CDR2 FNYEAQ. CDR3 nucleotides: TGTGCCAGCAGCGCCACCCGGTTGCTGACTGGAAACACCATATATTTT. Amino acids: CASSATRLLTGNTIYF.

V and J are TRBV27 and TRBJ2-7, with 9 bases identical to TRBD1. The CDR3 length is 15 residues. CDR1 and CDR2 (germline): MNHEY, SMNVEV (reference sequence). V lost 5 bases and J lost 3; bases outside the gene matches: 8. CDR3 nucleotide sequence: TGTGCCAGCAGTCGAACAGGGGGCAATAGCTACGAGCAGTACTTC. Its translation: CASSRTGGNSYEQYF.

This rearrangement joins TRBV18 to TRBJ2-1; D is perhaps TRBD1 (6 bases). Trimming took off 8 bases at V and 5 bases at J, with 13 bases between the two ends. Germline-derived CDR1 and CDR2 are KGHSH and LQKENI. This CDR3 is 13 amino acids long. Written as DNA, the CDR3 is TGTGCCAGCACGCCGAGGGGGAACAATGAGCAGTTCTTC. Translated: CASTPRGNNEQFF.

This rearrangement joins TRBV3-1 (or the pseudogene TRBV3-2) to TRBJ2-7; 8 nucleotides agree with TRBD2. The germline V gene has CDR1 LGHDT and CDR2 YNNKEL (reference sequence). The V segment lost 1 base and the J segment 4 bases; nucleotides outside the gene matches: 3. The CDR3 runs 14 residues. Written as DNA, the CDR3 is TGTGCCAGCAGCCAAGTAGCGGGACTGTACGAGCAGTACTTC. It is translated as CASSQVAGLYEQYF.

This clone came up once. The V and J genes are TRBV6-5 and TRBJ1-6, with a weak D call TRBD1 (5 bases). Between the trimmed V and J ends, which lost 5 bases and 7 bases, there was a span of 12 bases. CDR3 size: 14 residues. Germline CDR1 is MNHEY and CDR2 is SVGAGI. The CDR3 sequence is CASSQGRLNSPLHF. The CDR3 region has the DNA TGTGCCAGCAGTCAGGGCCGGCTCAATTCACCCCTCCACTTT.

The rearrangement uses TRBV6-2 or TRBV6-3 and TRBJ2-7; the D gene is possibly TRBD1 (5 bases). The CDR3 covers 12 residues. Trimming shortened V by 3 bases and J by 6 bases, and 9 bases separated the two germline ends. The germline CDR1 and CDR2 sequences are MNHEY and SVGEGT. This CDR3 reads CASSYLDSEQYF. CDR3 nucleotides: TGTGCCAGCAGTTATCTCGACAGCGAGCAGTACTTC.

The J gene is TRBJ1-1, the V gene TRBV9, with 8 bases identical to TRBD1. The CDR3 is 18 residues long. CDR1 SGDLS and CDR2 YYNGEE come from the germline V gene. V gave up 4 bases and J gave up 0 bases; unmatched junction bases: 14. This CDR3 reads CASSTPVLGQELNTEAFF. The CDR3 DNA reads TGTGCCAGCAGCACCCCGGTCTTGGGACAGGAGCTGAACACTGAAGCTTTCTTT.

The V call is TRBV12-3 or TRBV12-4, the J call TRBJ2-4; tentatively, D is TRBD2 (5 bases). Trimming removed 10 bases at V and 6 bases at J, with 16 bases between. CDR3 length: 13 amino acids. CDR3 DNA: TGTGCCACCACCCCGAGTGGAGGAAACATTCAGTACTTC. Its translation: CATTPSGGNIQYF.

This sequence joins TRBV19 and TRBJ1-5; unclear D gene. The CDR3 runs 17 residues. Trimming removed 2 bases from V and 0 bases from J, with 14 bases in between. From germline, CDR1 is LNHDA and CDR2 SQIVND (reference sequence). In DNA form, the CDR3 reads TGTGCCAGTAGTATATTAGGGAGGCTAAATAGCAATCAGCCCCAGCATTTT. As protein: CASSILGRLNSNQPQHF.

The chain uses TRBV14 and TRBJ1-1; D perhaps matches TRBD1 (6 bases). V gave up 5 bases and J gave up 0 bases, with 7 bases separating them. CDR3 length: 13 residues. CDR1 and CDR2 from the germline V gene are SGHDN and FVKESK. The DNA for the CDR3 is TGTGCCAGCAGCTGGGGGCTGAACACTGAAGCTTTCTTT. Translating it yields CASSWGLNTEAFF.

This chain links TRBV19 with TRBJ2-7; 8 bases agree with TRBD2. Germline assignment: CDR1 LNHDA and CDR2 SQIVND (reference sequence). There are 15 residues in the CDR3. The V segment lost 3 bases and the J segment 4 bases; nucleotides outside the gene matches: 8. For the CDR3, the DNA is TGTGCCAGTAGTATCGCTAGCGGGTTTCGGTACGAGCAGTACTTC. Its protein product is CASSIASGFRYEQYF.

The CDR3 bases are TGTGCCAGCAGCCCTAATCCAGGGAGCAATCAGCCCCAGCATTTT. Its translation: CASSPNPGSNQPQHF. The chain combines TRBV5-6 with TRBJ1-5, with D perhaps matching TRBD1 (5 bases). V lost 4 bases, J lost 1 base, and 12 bases lay in between. Germline V gene data show CDR1 as SGHDT and CDR2 as YYEEEE. The CDR3 loop spans 15 amino acids.

DNA of the CDR3: TGTGCCAGCAGATCACTCGTATTGGAGGCTTTCTTT. Translating gives CASRSLVLEAFF. V usage is TRBV27 and J usage is TRBJ1-1; D remains ambiguous. V was clipped by 6 bases and J by 11 bases, with 16 bases between them. Germline V gene data show CDR1 as MNHEY and CDR2 as SMNVEV (reference sequence). CDR3 length: 12 amino acids.

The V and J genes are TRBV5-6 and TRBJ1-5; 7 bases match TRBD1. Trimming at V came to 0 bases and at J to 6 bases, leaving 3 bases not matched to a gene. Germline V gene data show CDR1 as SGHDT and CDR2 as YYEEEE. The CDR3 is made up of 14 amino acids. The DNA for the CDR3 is TGTGCCAGCAGCTTGGCACAGGGGAGTCAGCCCCAGCATTTT. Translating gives CASSLAQGSQPQHF.

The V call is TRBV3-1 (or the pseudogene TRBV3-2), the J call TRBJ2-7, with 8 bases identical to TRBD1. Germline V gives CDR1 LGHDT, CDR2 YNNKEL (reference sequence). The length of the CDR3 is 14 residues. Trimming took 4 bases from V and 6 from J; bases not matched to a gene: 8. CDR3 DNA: TGTGCCAGCAGCCCTGATTTCGACAGGGGCGAGCAGTACTTC. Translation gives CASSPDFDRGEQYF.